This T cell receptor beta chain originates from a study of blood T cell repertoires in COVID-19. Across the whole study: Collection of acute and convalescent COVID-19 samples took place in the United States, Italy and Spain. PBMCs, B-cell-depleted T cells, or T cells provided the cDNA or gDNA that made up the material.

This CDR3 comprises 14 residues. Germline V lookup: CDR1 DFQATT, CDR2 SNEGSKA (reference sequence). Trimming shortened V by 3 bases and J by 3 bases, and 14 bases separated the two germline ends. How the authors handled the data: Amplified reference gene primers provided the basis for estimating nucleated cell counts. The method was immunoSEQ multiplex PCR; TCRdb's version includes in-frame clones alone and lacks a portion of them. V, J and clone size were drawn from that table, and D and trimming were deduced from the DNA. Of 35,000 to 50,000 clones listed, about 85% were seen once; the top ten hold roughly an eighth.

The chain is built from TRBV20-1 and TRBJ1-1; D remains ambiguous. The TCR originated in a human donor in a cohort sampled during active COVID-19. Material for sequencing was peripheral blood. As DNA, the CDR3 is TGCAGTGCTAGTGGGGAGGGTCCGGACACTGAAGCTTTCTTT. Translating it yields CSASGEGPDTEAFF.